Presented here are 23 T cell receptor beta chains from one specimen sequenced in a study of T cells in Graves' hyperthyroidism and ophthalmopathy. The TCR beta CDR3 regions underwent amplification using RNA transcripts as the source. The TCR CDR3 first-round RT-PCR relied on the HTBI primer set. Each CDR3 protein is one row after TCRdb ran MiXCR on the multiplex PCR reads. The profile shows hundreds of thousands of distinct CDR3 sequences, roughly 14% of them singletons. Sequenced: blood. These receptor sequences come from a man younger than 35 with Graves' ophthalmopathy.

The chain combines TRBV9 with TRBJ1-6; 8 positions agree with TRBD1. The germline gives CDR1 SGDLS, CDR2 YYNGEE. This CDR3 has 18 amino acids. The ends lost 3 bases at V and 0 bases at J; junction bases unmatched: 8. The CDR3 loop reads CASSGGTGESSYNSPLHF. For the CDR3, the DNA is TGTGCCAGCAGCGGGGGGACAGGCGAAAGCTCCTATAATTCACCCCTCCACTTT.

This clonotype was recorded many times. This rearrangement joins TRBV7-2 to TRBJ2-5; TRBD2 agrees at 13 bases. J was trimmed by 1 base and V by 4 bases; bases with no gene match: 3. This CDR3 spans 16 amino acids. The germline V gene has CDR1 SGHTA and CDR2 FQGNSA. CDR3 amino acids: CASSSRTSGGQETQYF. For the CDR3, the DNA is TGTGCCAGCAGCTCTAGGACTAGCGGGGGCCAAGAGACCCAGTACTTC.

This clonotype was counted a few times. The genes are TRBV4-1 and TRBJ1-3, with D hard to call. Trimming took off 0 bases at V and 4 bases at J, with 13 bases between the two ends. The CDR3 length is 16 residues. Per germline, CDR1 MGHRA and CDR2 YSYEKL. The CDR3 is CASSQDPAKHGNTIYF. The CDR3 coding sequence is TGCGCCAGCAGCCAAGATCCAGCTAAGCACGGAAACACCATATATTTT.

Only a few counts were recorded for this clonotype. This chain uses TRBV6-1 with TRBJ2-7; maybe TRBD2 (7 bases). The length of the CDR3 is 15 residues. Per the germline V gene, CDR1 is MNHNS and CDR2 is SASEGT. Trimming pared 7 bases from V and 5 bases from J, leaving 21 bases between. The CDR3 loop is CASTHSGGPSHEQYF. The CDR3 DNA reads as TGTGCCAGCACGCATTCGGGGGGCCCATCCCACGAGCAGTACTTC.

V usage is TRBV7-2 and J usage is TRBJ2-1, with 7 positions matching TRBD1. V shed 4 bases and J 3 bases; nucleotides not matched to a gene: 12. The germline V gene encodes CDR1 SGHTA and CDR2 FQGNSA. The CDR3 extends over 17 amino acids. CDR3 in amino acids: CASSYTWLRGSYNEQFF. CDR3 DNA sequence: TGTGCCAGCAGCTACACCTGGCTCAGGGGGAGCTACAATGAGCAGTTCTTC.

The chain is built from TRBV25-1 and TRBJ1-4; 9 nucleotides align to TRBD1. Germline CDR1 is MGHDK and CDR2 is SYGVNS. This CDR3 contains 15 residues. Trimming at V came to 3 bases and at J to 8 bases, leaving 7 bases not matched to a gene. The CDR3 here is CASSDWGQGYEKLFF. The DNA for the CDR3 is TGTGCCAGCAGTGATTGGGGACAGGGATACGAAAAACTGTTTTTT.

This clonotype was picked up a small number of times. The chain joins TRBV11-2 to TRBJ2-3, with TRBD2 matching 12 bases. V lost 6 bases and J lost 3; bases outside the gene matches: 13. The CDR3 extends over 18 amino acids. Germline V gene data show CDR1 as SGHAT and CDR2 as FQNNGV. As DNA, the CDR3 is TGTGCCAGCAGTTCCCAACCACTAGCGGGAGGAAGGACAGATACGCAGTATTTT. This encodes CASSSQPLAGGRTDTQYF.

This clonotype was seen repeatedly, ten times or more. The chain recombines TRBV4-2 with TRBJ2-7; 8 bases line up with TRBD1. The V and J ends lost 0 bases and 2 bases, in that order; junction bases with no gene match: 6. The germline V gene has CDR1 LGHNA and CDR2 YNFKEQ. This CDR3 region has 16 residues. Here the CDR3 reads CASSQDAGTGAYEQYF. CDR3 DNA sequence: TGTGCCAGCAGCCAAGATGCAGGGACAGGCGCCTACGAGCAGTACTTC.

This clonotype has more than one count but fewer than ten. A much bigger clone sits one base away, suggesting this may be a read error. The chain is built from TRBV5-1 and TRBJ2-1; tentatively, D is TRBD1 or TRBD2 (5 bases each). Germline V lookup: CDR1 SGHRS, CDR2 YFSETQ. CDR3 length equals 17 residues. V was cut by 0 bases and J by 4 bases, with 17 bases left in between. Here the CDR3 reads CASSLGTGTPGYNEQFF. The CDR3 region has the DNA TGCGCCAGCAGCTTGGGAACCGGGACCCCTGGTTACAATGAGCAGTTCTTC. Filled out from reference TRBV5-1 and TRBJ2-1, the complete variable domain reads KAGVTQTPRYLIKTRGQQVTLSCSPISGHRSVSWYQQTPGQGLQFLFEYFSETQRNKGNFPGRFSGRQFSNSRSEMNVSTLELGDSALYLCASSLGTGTPGYNEQFFGPGTRLTVL.

The table lists this clonotype with a few counts. The chain employs TRBV5-1 and TRBJ2-2; D unclear. Germline assignment: CDR1 SGHRS and CDR2 YFSETQ. This CDR3 region has 18 residues. With 1 base removed from V and 0 bases from J, the gap between germline ends came to 16 bases. CDR3 sequence reads: CASSLPPPEQPNTGELFF. DNA of the CDR3: TGCGCCAGCAGCTTGCCCCCCCCAGAACAGCCGAACACCGGGGAGCTGTTTTTT.

V and J are TRBV11-3 and TRBJ2-1; 12 nucleotides agree with TRBD2. This CDR3 is built from 16 residues. Germline V gives CDR1 SGHNT, CDR2 YENEEA. The ends lost 9 bases at V and 4 bases at J; junction bases unmatched: 10. Here the CDR3 reads CASSRTSGTEYNEQFF. The CDR3 DNA reads as TGTGCCAGTAGTAGGACTAGCGGGACCGAGTACAATGAGCAGTTCTTC.

The J gene is TRBJ2-2, the V gene TRBV5-1; TRBD2 agrees at 11 bases. This CDR3 spans 19 amino acids. Germline lookup yields CDR1 SGHRS and CDR2 YFSETQ. J lost 2 bases, V lost 2 bases, and 11 bases had no gene match. CDR3 in amino acids: CASSLSFWLAGGNTGELFF. The CDR3 DNA sequence: TGCGCCAGCAGCTTAAGTTTTTGGCTAGCGGGAGGAAACACCGGGGAGCTGTTTTTT.

This clonotype was counted at least ten times. This chain uses TRBV12-3 or TRBV12-4 with TRBJ2-3; TRBD1 is a possible D gene (5 bases). V lost 3 bases, J lost 0 bases, and 19 bases lay in between. The CDR3 is 18 amino acids. The CDR3 protein is CASSLARDSNPSTDTQYF. The CDR3 bases are TGTGCCAGCAGTTTGGCCAGGGATAGTAATCCTAGCACAGATACGCAGTATTTT.

In its sample, this clonotype was seen many times. The chain links TRBV6-2 or TRBV6-3 to TRBJ2-7, with TRBD2 identical over 11 bases. The CDR3 consists of 15 residues. After removal of 4 bases from V and 1 base from J, the junction contained 3 bases not matched to a gene. Germline CDR1 is MNHEY and CDR2 is SVGEGT. The chain's CDR3 is CASSLLAGVSYEQYF. The CDR3 nucleotides are TGTGCCAGCAGTTTACTAGCGGGAGTTTCCTACGAGCAGTACTTC.

The table lists this clonotype with many counts. The CDR3 nucleotides read TGTGCCAAAGACAGGGCTAACTATGGCTACACCTTC. This codes for CAKDRANYGYTF. V gene TRBV2 combines with J gene TRBJ1-2; 7 bases fit TRBD1. The CDR3 totals 12 residues. Trimming cost V 10 bases and J 0 bases; bases outside gene matches: 2. Per the germline V gene, CDR1 is SNHLY and CDR2 is FYNNEI.

This clonotype has a count of ten or more. The chain employs TRBV2 and TRBJ2-1; D ambiguous. V shed 6 bases and J shed 3 bases, with 12 bases lying between them. This CDR3 comprises 14 residues. CDR1 is SNHLY, CDR2 FYNNEI, per germline. CDR3 sequence reads: CASSVISGYNEQFF. Here the CDR3 DNA reads TGTGCCAGCAGCGTTATCTCAGGCTACAATGAGCAGTTCTTC.

This clonotype was detected ten times or more. The chain employs TRBV3-1 and TRBJ1-1; 9 bases line up with TRBD1. The CDR3 spans 13 residues. Trimming took 4 bases from V and 8 from J; bases not matched to a gene: 5. Per germline, CDR1 LGHDT and CDR2 YNNKEL (reference sequence). The CDR3 coding sequence is TGTGCCAGCAGCCCGGGGACAGGGAAAGAAGCTTTCTTT. As protein: CASSPGTGKEAFF.

This clonotype was recorded many times. The chain has TRBV24-1 and TRBJ2-5, with a tentative D call TRBD1 (6 bases). Germline lookup yields CDR1 KGHDR and CDR2 SFDVKD. CDR3 size: 15 residues. The germline V and J ends were trimmed by 2 bases and 5 bases, with 14 bases remaining between them. This chain's CDR3 is CATSDWVQGGETQYF. CDR3 nucleotides: TGTGCCACCAGTGATTGGGTACAGGGTGGGGAGACCCAGTACTTC.

This clonotype was counted only a few times. The gene calls are TRBV18 and TRBJ1-1; no firm D call. Trimming cost V 2 bases and J 3 bases, with 19 bases left between them. In germline, CDR1 is KGHSH, CDR2 LQKENI. The CDR3 runs to 17 residues. The CDR3 loop reads CASSPVFLGQTDTEAFF. CDR3 DNA sequence: TGTGCCAGCTCACCAGTCTTTCTAGGGCAGACGGACACTGAAGCTTTCTTT.

This clonotype was detected ten times or more. The chain carries TRBV10-3 and TRBJ2-1; 8 nucleotides align to TRBD2. The V segment lost 3 bases and the J segment 9 bases; nucleotides outside the gene matches: 10. This CDR3 has 15 amino acids. Germline V gene data show CDR1 as ENHRY and CDR2 as SYGVKD. As DNA, the CDR3 is TGTGCCATCAGTGAAGCAGCGGGGGTTGCAGGTGAGCAGTTCTTC. It yields the protein CAISEAAGVAGEQFF.

This clonotype was seen more than once but under ten times. This rearrangement joins TRBV20-1 to TRBJ1-2; D is undetermined. CDR1 is DFQATT, CDR2 SNEGSKA, per germline (reference sequence). V lost 3 bases and J lost 3, with 8 bases in between. The CDR3 runs 12 residues. CDR3 region: CSARYRDYGYTF. CDR3 nucleotides: TGCAGTGCTAGGTACAGAGACTATGGCTACACCTTC.

The chain couples TRBV10-1 to TRBJ2-7, with 15 nucleotides matching TRBD2. Germline V gene sequence: CDR1 WNHNN, CDR2 SYGVQD (reference sequence). CDR3 length equals 15 residues. V trimming: 2 bases; J trimming: 5 bases; junction bases outside the gene matches: 1. CDR3 sequence: CASSEGLAGGDEQYF. Here the CDR3 DNA reads TGCGCCAGCAGTGAGGGACTAGCGGGAGGGGACGAGCAGTACTTC.

The rearrangement joins TRBV12-3 or TRBV12-4 to TRBJ1-2; perhaps TRBD1 as D (6 bases). V was pared by 6 bases and J by 8 bases, with 16 bases between. The CDR3 covers 13 residues. CDR3 protein: CASSDGQPLGYTF. In DNA, the CDR3 is TGTGCCAGCAGCGACGGACAGCCTTTGGGCTACACCTTC.